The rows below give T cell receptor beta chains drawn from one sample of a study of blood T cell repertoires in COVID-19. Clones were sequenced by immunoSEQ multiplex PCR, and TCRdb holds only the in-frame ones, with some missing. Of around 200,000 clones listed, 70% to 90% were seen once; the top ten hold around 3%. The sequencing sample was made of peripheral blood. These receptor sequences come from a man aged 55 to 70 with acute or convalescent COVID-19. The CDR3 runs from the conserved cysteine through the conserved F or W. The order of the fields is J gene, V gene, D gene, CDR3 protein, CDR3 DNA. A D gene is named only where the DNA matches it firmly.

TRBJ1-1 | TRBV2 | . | CAIPRGTEAFF | TGTGCCATCCCACGGGGCACTGAAGCTTTCTTT
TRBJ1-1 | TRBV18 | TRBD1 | CASRDSLNTEAFF | TGTGCCAGCCGGGACAGCTTGAACACTGAAGCTTTCTTT
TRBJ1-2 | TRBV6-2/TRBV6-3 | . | CASSYDWRVSYGYTF | TGTGCCAGCAGTTACGACTGGAGGGTCAGCTATGGCTACACCTTC
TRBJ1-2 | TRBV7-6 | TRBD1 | CASSPDTQGPYTF | TGTGCCAGCAGCCCAGATACACAGGGGCCCTACACCTTC
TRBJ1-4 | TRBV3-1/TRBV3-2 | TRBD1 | CASSPGGHEKLFF | TGTGCCAGCAGCCCAGGGGGGCACGAAAAACTGTTTTTT
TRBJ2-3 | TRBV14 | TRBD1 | CASSQATGVQYF | TGTGCCAGCAGCCAAGCGACAGGGGTACAATATTTT
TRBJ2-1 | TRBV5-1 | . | CASSFRGGLEFF | TGCGCCAGCAGCTTTAGGGGTGGGCTTGAGTTCTTC
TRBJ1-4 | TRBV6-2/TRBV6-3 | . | CASSQGGTNEKLFF | TGTGCCAGCAGCCAGGGAGGCACTAATGAAAAACTGTTTTTT
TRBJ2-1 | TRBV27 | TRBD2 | CASSSMTSGSSYNEQFF | TGTGCCAGCAGTTCTATGACTAGCGGGAGCTCCTACAATGAGCAGTTCTTC
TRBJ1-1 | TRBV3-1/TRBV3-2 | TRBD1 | CASSRGTGGSRTEAFF | TGTGCCAGCAGCCGCGGGACAGGGGGCAGTAGGACTGAAGCTTTCTTT
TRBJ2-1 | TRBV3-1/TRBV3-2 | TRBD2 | CASSSQGTSGPYNEQFF | TGTGCCAGCAGCTCACAAGGGACTAGCGGGCCCTACAATGAGCAGTTCTTC
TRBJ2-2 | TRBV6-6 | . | CASSRDRTTGELFF | TGTGCCAGCAGCCGCGACAGAACCACCGGGGAGCTGTTTTTT
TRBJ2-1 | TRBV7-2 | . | CASSLQLASEQFF | TGTGCCAGCAGCTTACAACTAGCAAGTGAGCAGTTCTTC
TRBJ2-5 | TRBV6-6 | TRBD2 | CASSYVSSGRSETQYF | TGTGCCAGCAGTTACGTGTCTAGCGGGAGGTCGGAGACCCAGTACTTC
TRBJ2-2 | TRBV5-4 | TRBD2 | CASSLAGGGPTGELFF | TGTGCCAGCAGCTTGGCCGGGGGGGGACCAACCGGGGAGCTGTTTTTT
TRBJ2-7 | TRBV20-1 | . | CSAWTSYEQYF | TGCAGTGCTTGGACATCCTACGAGCAGTACTTC
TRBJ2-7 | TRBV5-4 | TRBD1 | CASSPRDRGRYEQYF | TGTGCCAGCAGCCCCCGGGACAGGGGAAGGTACGAGCAGTACTTC
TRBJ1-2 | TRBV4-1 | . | CASSQHNYGYTF | TGCGCCAGCAGCCAACATAACTATGGCTACACCTTC
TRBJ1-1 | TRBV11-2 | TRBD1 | CASSRSGQLNTEAFF | TGTGCCAGCAGCCGATCGGGACAGTTGAACACTGAAGCTTTCTTT
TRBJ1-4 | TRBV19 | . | CASKIRDEKLFF | TGTGCCAGTAAGATCAGGGATGAAAAACTGTTTTTT
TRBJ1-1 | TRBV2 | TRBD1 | CASLRDRQNTEAFF | TGTGCCAGCCTCCGGGACAGGCAGAACACTGAAGCTTTCTTT
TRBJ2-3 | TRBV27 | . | CASRNSWDTQYF | TGTGCCAGCAGGAACTCGTGGGATACGCAGTATTTT
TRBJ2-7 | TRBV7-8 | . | CASSLLEGAYEQYF | TGTGCCAGCAGCTTATTGGAGGGTGCCTACGAGCAGTACTTC
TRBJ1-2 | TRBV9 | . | CASSVSYNYGYTF | TGTGCCAGCAGCGTTTCTTATAACTATGGCTACACCTTC
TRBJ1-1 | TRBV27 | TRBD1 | CASKHPDRGKEAFF | TGTGCCAGCAAACACCCGGACAGGGGCAAAGAAGCTTTCTTT
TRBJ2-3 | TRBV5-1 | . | CASSFQGTVADTQYF | TGCGCCAGCAGCTTCCAGGGTACGGTCGCAGATACGCAGTATTTT
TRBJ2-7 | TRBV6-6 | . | CASRSPFSEDEQYF | TGTGCCAGCAGATCACCCTTTAGCGAGGACGAGCAGTACTTC
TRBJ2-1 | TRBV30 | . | CAWGRSSYNEQFF | TGTGCCTGGGGACGGAGCTCCTACAATGAGCAGTTCTTC
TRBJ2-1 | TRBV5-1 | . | CASSLDRGGEQFF | TGCGCCAGCAGCTTGGACAGGGGGGGTGAGCAGTTCTTC
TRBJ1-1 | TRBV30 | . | CAWGAGVGGAFF | TGTGCCTGGGGAGCGGGGGTCGGGGGGGCTTTCTTT
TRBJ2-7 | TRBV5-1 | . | CASSLNYEQYF | TGCGCCAGCAGCCTTAACTACGAGCAGTACTTC
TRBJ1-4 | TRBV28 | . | CASRGGAPGEKLFF | TGTGCCAGCAGAGGGGGGGCGCCGGGTGAAAAACTGTTTTTT
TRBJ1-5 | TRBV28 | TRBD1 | CASSPQGFQPQHF | TGTGCCAGCAGTCCACAGGGGTTTCAGCCCCAGCATTTT
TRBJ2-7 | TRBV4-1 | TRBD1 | CASSQDPGQGTSWRYEQYF | TGCGCCAGCAGCCAAGATCCGGGACAGGGAACTTCTTGGCGCTACGAGCAGTACTTC
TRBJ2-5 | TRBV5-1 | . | CASSLEAGRETQYF | TGCGCCAGCAGCTTGGAGGCTGGGAGAGAGACCCAGTACTTC
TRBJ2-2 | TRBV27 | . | CASSFLNTGELFF | TGTGCCAGCAGTTTCTTGAACACCGGGGAGCTGTTTTTT